One sample yielded the 16 T cell receptor beta chains listed below, sequenced in a study of blood T cell dynamics during melanoma immunotherapy (dated by TCRdb to the early 2020s). The sample's time point label, in plain terms: week 3, after first cycle of checkpoint inhibitor. The library was produced with the immunoSEQ multiplex PCR assay. TCRdb holds this immuneACCESS table with in-frame rearrangements only. Some clones are missing; in checked studies, unresolved V genes explain under half, and the rest has no known cause. The sample records roughly 10,000 clones, about nine tenths of which are singletons. 24% of the sample rests with the top ten. This specimen consisted of blood, obtained from a patient treated with checkpoint blockade. The receptors originated from a human donor with melanoma.

This sequence joins TRBV11-2 and TRBJ2-6; tentatively, D is TRBD1 (5 bases). The V and J ends lost 5 bases and 0 bases respectively, with 11 bases between them. The CDR3 is 16 amino acids. Looked up from germline, CDR1 is SGHAT and CDR2 is FQNNGV. The CDR3, as DNA: TGTGCCAGCAGCCCCCCAAGGGGCTCTGGGGCCAACGTCCTGACTTTC. Translation: CASSPPRGSGANVLTF.

The chain uses TRBV21-1 and TRBJ1-5. TRBV21-1 is flagged as a pseudogene. The CDR3 totals 10 residues. The CDR3 DNA sequence: TGTGCCAGCGTTCTCGGGCCCCAGCATTTT. Its protein product is CASVLGPQHF.

The chain uses TRBV5-1 and TRBJ2-1, with a possible D match to TRBD2 (6 bases). Trimming cost V 0 bases and J 8 bases, with 9 bases left between them. Germline V lookup: CDR1 SGHRS, CDR2 YFSETQ. The CDR3 consists of 13 residues. The CDR3 DNA sequence: TGCGCCAGCAGCTTGGTGGGAGGCGATGAGCAGTTCTTC. Protein sequence: CASSLVGGDEQFF.

V and J are TRBV13 and TRBJ2-7; 7 bases align to TRBD1. The junction had 6 bases not matched to a gene; V was cut back by 5 bases and J by 5 bases. The CDR3 is 13 amino acids. The germline gives CDR1 PRHDT, CDR2 FYEKMQ (reference sequence). CDR3 sequence reads: CASSHNRGHEQYF. For the CDR3, the DNA is TGTGCCAGCAGCCACAACAGGGGCCACGAGCAGTACTTC. The variable domain in full, completed from reference TRBV13 and TRBJ2-7, reads AAGVIQSPRHLIKEKRETATLKCYPIPRHDTVYWYQQGPGQDPQFLISFYEKMQSDKGSIPDRFSAQQFSDYHSELNMSSLELGDSALYFCASSHNRGHEQYFGPGTRLTVT.

The chain carries TRBV5-3 and TRBJ2-1, with D possibly TRBD2 on 5 matching bases. TRBV5-3 is marked as an open reading frame, function uncertain. Trimming took off 5 bases at V and 0 bases at J, with 18 bases between the two ends. The CDR3 has 17 amino acids. CDR3 coding DNA: TGTGCCAGAAGTTACCGCGGGCCGTTAAGCTCCTACAATGAGCAGTTCTTC. Translating it yields CARSYRGPLSSYNEQFF.

The V gene is TRBV18, the J gene TRBJ2-7; no definite D call. V lost 3 bases and J 0 bases, leaving 9 bases between the germline ends. The CDR3 sequence is 14 residues long. Germline assignment: CDR1 KGHSH and CDR2 LQKENI. Here the CDR3 reads CASSPGQSSYEQYF. The DNA for the CDR3 is TGTGCCAGCTCACCCGGTCAAAGCTCCTACGAGCAGTACTTC.

CDR3 protein: CATSPFRGSSYEQYF. CDR3 in DNA: TGTGCCACCAGCCCTTTCAGGGGCAGCTCCTACGAGCAGTACTTC. The chain recombines TRBV15 with TRBJ2-7; D might be TRBD1 (6 bases). Deletions cut 5 bases from V and 0 bases from J, with 14 bases between. The CDR3 runs to 15 residues. From germline, CDR1 is LNHNV and CDR2 YYDKDF (reference sequence). Full variable domain (outside the CDR3, taken from reference TRBV15 and TRBJ2-7): DAMVIQNPRYQVTQFGKPVTLSCSQTLNHNVMYWYQQKSSQAPKLLFHYYDKDFNNEADTPDNFQSRRPNTSFCFLDIRSPGLGDTAMYLCATSPFRGSSYEQYFGPGTRLTVT.

This rearrangement joins TRBV27 to TRBJ1-5; no clear D. There are 16 residues in the CDR3. Trimming took 1 base from V and 2 from J, leaving 12 bases between them. Germline CDR1 MNHEY, CDR2 SMNVEV (reference sequence). The CDR3 protein is CASSLYPPQGNQPQHF. CDR3 in DNA: TGTGCCAGCAGTTTATACCCCCCCCAGGGCAATCAGCCCCAGCATTTT.

The gene calls are TRBV19 and TRBJ2-7, with D tentatively TRBD2 (6 bases). V was clipped by 3 bases and J by 2 bases, with 17 bases between them. The CDR3 runs to 16 residues. Germline-derived CDR1 and CDR2 are LNHDA and SQIVND (reference sequence). CDR3 amino acids: CASSMGGSAVTYEQYF. CDR3 coding DNA: TGTGCCAGTAGTATGGGGGGTTCGGCAGTAACCTACGAGCAGTACTTC.

CDR3 DNA sequence: TGTGCCAGCAGTGAATGGGGTAGCGGAGAGGAAAACATTCAGTACTTC. This gives the protein CASSEWGSGEENIQYF. This chain links TRBV25-1 with TRBJ2-4; weak D call: TRBD2 (6 bases). Trimming cost V 1 base and J 5 bases, with 15 bases left between them. Germline V lookup: CDR1 MGHDK, CDR2 SYGVNS. CDR3 length: 16 residues.

The V and J genes are TRBV27 and TRBJ2-3, with 7 bases aligning to TRBD1. This CDR3 region has 14 residues. The J segment lost 2 bases and the V segment lost 10 bases, leaving 9 bases of the junction unmatched. Germline values: CDR1 MNHEY, CDR2 SMNVEV (reference sequence). The CDR3 is CATRRDRTTDTQYF. The CDR3 nucleotides are TGTGCCACCCGACGGGACAGAACCACAGATACGCAGTATTTT.

The rearrangement uses TRBV18 and TRBJ1-1; tentative D call: TRBD1 (6 bases). Per germline, CDR1 KGHSH and CDR2 LQKENI. Trimming stripped 0 bases from V and 7 bases from J, with 18 bases between. The CDR3 totals 16 residues. DNA for the CDR3: TGTGCCAGCTCACCACCCATCGGGACAAGTCATGGTGAAGCTTTCTTT. This sequence encodes CASSPPIGTSHGEAFF. Supplemented by reference TRBV18 and TRBJ1-1, the full variable domain reads NAGVMQNPRHLVRRRGQEARLRCSPMKGHSHVYWYRQLPEEGLKFMVYLQKENIIDESGMPKERFSAEFPKEGPSILRIQQVVRGDSAAYFCASSPPIGTSHGEAFFGQGTRLTVV.

This rearrangement joins TRBV5-4 to TRBJ2-1; D not certain. From germline, CDR1 is SGHNT and CDR2 YYREEE (reference sequence). V dropped 0 bases and J dropped 4 bases, with 11 bases sitting between them. The CDR3 covers 15 residues. DNA of the CDR3: TGTGCCAGCAGCTTGGAAGCTATTACGTACAATGAGCAGTTCTTC. It codes for CASSLEAITYNEQFF.

The chain combines TRBV27 with TRBJ2-7; no definite D call. There are 13 residues in the CDR3. Germline V gene lookup returns CDR1 MNHEY and CDR2 SMNVEV (reference sequence). V lost 6 bases and J lost 4, with 13 bases in between. The CDR3 bases are TGTGCCAGCAGCCTCGGGTTGGAGTACGAGCAGTACTTC. As protein: CASSLGLEYEQYF.

The chain recombines TRBV7-9 with TRBJ2-1; D is perhaps TRBD1 or TRBD2 (5 bases each). The V end was cut by 5 bases, the J end by 6 bases, with 14 bases between. CDR3 length equals 14 residues. The germline CDR1 and CDR2 sequences are SEHNR and FQNEAQ (reference sequence). Here the CDR3 reads CASSLTGRGNEQFF. CDR3 DNA sequence: TGTGCCAGCAGCCTTACGGGGCGAGGCAATGAGCAGTTCTTC.

This chain joins TRBV18 and TRBJ2-1; TRBD2 aligns across 7 bases. Trimming removed 0 bases from V and 3 bases from J; junction bases left unmatched: 5. CDR3 length: 16 residues. Germline values: CDR1 KGHSH, CDR2 LQKENI. The CDR3 is CASSPPLAVRYNEQFF. For the CDR3, the DNA is TGTGCCAGCTCACCACCCCTAGCGGTACGCTACAATGAGCAGTTCTTC.